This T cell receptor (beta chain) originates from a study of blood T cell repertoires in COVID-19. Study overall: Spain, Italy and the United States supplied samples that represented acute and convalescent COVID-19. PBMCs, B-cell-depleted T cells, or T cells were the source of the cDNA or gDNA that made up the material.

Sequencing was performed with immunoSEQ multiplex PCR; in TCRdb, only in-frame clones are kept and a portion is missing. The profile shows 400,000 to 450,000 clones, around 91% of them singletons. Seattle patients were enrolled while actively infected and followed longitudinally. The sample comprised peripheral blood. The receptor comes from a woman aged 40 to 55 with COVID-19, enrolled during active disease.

In DNA, the CDR3 is TGTGCCAGCAGTTTCGGTCCCAGGGCCGAGCAGTACTTC. This codes for CASSFGPRAEQYF. The chain is built from TRBV27 and TRBJ2-7, with D possibly being TRBD1 (5 bases). V lost 3 bases, J lost 6 bases, and 12 bases lay in between. This CDR3 has 13 amino acids. The V gene's germline CDR1 is MNHEY and CDR2 SMNVEV (reference sequence).